This T cell receptor (beta chain) was recovered during a study of Graves' ophthalmopathy and Graves' hyperthyroidism. Overall study results and limits: Appearing in blood as well were most expanded thyroid clonotypes above 0.001 frequency.

J was trimmed by 5 bases and V by 0 bases; bases with no gene match: 3. CDR3 size: 15 residues. Germline CDR1 SGHAT, CDR2 FQNNGV. Ophthalmopathy donors' eye disease showed moderate-to-severe activity, CAS of at least 3, NOSPECS of at least 4 and duration under 3 months. The PBMCs were taken from approximately 11 ml of fresh peripheral blood. This clonotype was recorded many times. Its antigen is not known. RNA transcripts yielded amplified TCR beta CDR3 regions. HTBI primers were used in a first-round RT-PCR, which preceded a second-round multiplex PCR. Via MiXCR, TCRdb re-called the multiplex PCR reads, giving one row per CDR3 protein. In the table there are approximately 640,000 distinct CDR3 sequences, about 38% of which are singletons.

Sequencing was performed on peripheral blood. The rearrangement joins TRBV11-2 to TRBJ2-5, with 10 bases lining up with TRBD2. The receptor was derived from an adult man with Graves' ophthalmopathy. The CDR3 here is CASSLDTSGDETQYF. CDR3 DNA sequence: TGTGCCAGCAGCTTAGACACTAGCGGGGATGAGACCCAGTACTTC.